Listed below are T cell receptor beta chains from one sample, sequenced in a study of post-analysis software for immune sequencing data. In TCRdb, the PCR reads were re-called with MiXCR into one record per CDR3 protein. The repertoire holds fewer than 850,000 distinct CDR3 sequences, with 30% as singletons. Material: blood. These receptors were taken from a girl under 18 with multiple sclerosis. Both conserved end residues are part of each CDR3. D genes are given only for firm matches. Rows give clone size only sometimes, using once, few, many, or a class for an expanded clone.

v_call,clone_size,d_call,j_call,cdr3_nt,cdr3_aa
TRBV7-2,-,-,TRBJ2-1,TGTGCCAGCAGCCTGAGCCGGTCTCAGACCGTATACAATGAGCAGTTCTTC,CASSLSRSQTVYNEQFF
TRBV18,few,-,TRBJ2-1,TGTGCCAGCTCCCCCAAGTGGGGGCGCCCCGGGGTTGCGCAGTTCTTC,CASSPKWGRPGVAQFF
TRBV27,-,-,TRBJ2-5,TGTGCCAGCAGTTTAGGTCACCAGACGGAGACCCAGTACTTC,CASSLGHQTETQYF
TRBV6-5,many,-,TRBJ2-7,TGTGCCAGCAGTTACCAGAGCTCCTACGAGCAGTACTTC,CASSYQSSYEQYF
TRBV29-1,few,TRBD2,TRBJ2-4,TGCAGCGTTCGGGAGCGGGAGAGCAAAAACATTCAGTACTTC,CSVRERESKNIQYF
TRBV6-2/TRBV6-3,-,-,TRBJ2-1,TGTGCCAGCACCACCGTGCGTGAGCAGTTCTTC,CASTTVREQFF
TRBV12-3/TRBV12-4,-,TRBD2,TRBJ2-1,TGTGCCAGCAGTTTCGGGACTGCGGGAGCCCGTAATGAGCAGTTCTTC,CASSFGTAGARNEQFF
TRBV29-1,many,-,TRBJ2-5,TGCAGCGTTGGGGGGCCAGAGACCCAGTACTTC,CSVGGPETQYF
TRBV3-1,-,-,TRBJ2-7,TGTGCCAGCAGCCAAGAGCTGGTCATTTCCCACGAGCAGTACTTC,CASSQELVISHEQYF
TRBV10-3,-,-,TRBJ2-4,TGTGCCATCAGTGAAGCTAGAATTGTCATTCAGTACTTC,CAISEARIVIQYF
TRBV11-2,few,-,TRBJ2-3,TGTGCCAGCAGTTCTACCACAGGGACAGATACGCAGTATTTT,CASSSTTGTDTQYF
TRBV6-4,-,-,TRBJ2-1,TGTGCCAGCAGTGACACCGGAGTCGATGAGCAGTTCTTC,CASSDTGVDEQFF
TRBV20-1,-,-,TRBJ1-2,TGCAGTGCTAGAACCCTCGGGTATGGCTACACCTTC,CSARTLGYGYTF
TRBV6-4,many,TRBD1,TRBJ2-1,TGTGCCAGCAGCCGGGGGACAGGGGGCTCTTCCTACAATGAGCAGTTCTTC,CASSRGTGGSSYNEQFF
TRBV5-1,-,TRBD1,TRBJ2-7,TGCGCCGGCAGCTTACAGGGGAACGAGCAGTACTTC,CAGSLQGNEQYF
TRBV20-1,-,TRBD2,TRBJ2-3,TGCAGTGCTAGAGAGCCGTCTTGGGAGCGGGGGCCCACAGATACGCAGTATTTT,CSAREPSWERGPTDTQYF
TRBV5-1,-,TRBD1,TRBJ2-1,TGCGCCAGCAGCTTGGCAGGGGACAGAAACTACAATGAGCAGTTCTTC,CASSLAGDRNYNEQFF
TRBV7-2,few,TRBD1,TRBJ2-5,TGTGCCAGCAGCACGGACAGGGTGGTCGAGACCCAGTACTTC,CASSTDRVVETQYF
TRBV5-1,-,-,TRBJ2-5,TGCGCCAGCAGCTTGGCTCCGGGAGACTACAATGAGCAGTACTTC,CASSLAPGDYNEQYF
TRBV7-2,few,-,TRBJ2-1,TGTGCCAGCAGCCTAGAAGGGGGGGCGCGGAATGAGCAGTTCTTC,CASSLEGGARNEQFF
TRBV15,-,-,TRBJ2-7,TGTGCCACCAGCAGAGATAGAGGGCGTTACGAGCAGTACTTC,CATSRDRGRYEQYF
TRBV9,-,-,TRBJ2-5,TGTGCCAGCAGCCCTGGGGGGGCAGGGAGGAACCAAGAGACCCAGTACTTC,CASSPGGAGRNQETQYF
TRBV7-9,-,TRBD1,TRBJ1-2,TGTGCCGGCAGCAAGGACATTGACAGGGCGCAGTTTGGCTACACCTTC,CAGSKDIDRAQFGYTF
TRBV9,many,-,TRBJ2-2,TGTGCCAGCAGCCGGACGGGGAACACCGGGGAGCTGTTTTTT,CASSRTGNTGELFF